The clone carrying this T cell receptor beta chain came up once. Antigen specificity is unknown. This record belongs to a study of cytomegalovirus exposure and HLA in healthy donors. Using immunoSEQ multiplex PCR, the repertoire was profiled, and TCRdb retains in-frame clones only, with some absent. The profile shows 150,000 to 200,000 clones, approximately 86% of them singletons. Trimming removed 0 bases at V and 3 bases at J, with 9 bases between. The CDR3 is 14 residues long. From germline, CDR1 is GTSNPN and CDR2 SVGIG (reference sequence). Findings and limits, study-wide: There were a few CMV-associated chains whose specificity for CMV antigens was confirmed in vitro.

This rearrangement joins TRBV30 to TRBJ1-5; D remains ambiguous. This sequence was found in a woman younger than 35 in good health and CMV-seronegative. Sequences were obtained from PBMCs. Here the CDR3 reads CAWSVLGINQPQHF. The CDR3 bases are TGTGCCTGGAGTGTACTAGGGATCAATCAGCCCCAGCATTTT. The entire variable domain, with the rest obtained from reference TRBV30 and TRBJ1-5, is as follows: SQTIHQWPATLVQPVGSPLSLECTVEGTSNPNLYWYRQAAGRGLQLLFYSVGIGQISSEVPQNLSASRPQDRQFILSSKKLLLSDSGFYLCAWSVLGINQPQHFGDGTRLSIL.